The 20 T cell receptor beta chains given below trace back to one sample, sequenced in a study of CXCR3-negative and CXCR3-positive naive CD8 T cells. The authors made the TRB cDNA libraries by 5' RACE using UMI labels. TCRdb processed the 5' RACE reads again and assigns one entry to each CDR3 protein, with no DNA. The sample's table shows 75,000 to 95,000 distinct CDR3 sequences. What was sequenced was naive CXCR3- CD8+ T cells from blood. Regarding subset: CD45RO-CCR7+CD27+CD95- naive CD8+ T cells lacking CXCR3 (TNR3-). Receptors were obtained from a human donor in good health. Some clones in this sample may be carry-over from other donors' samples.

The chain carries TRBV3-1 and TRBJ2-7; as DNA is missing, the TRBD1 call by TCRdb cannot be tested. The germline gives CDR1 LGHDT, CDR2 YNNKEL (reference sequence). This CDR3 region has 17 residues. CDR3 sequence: CASSQDAGLQGSTEQYF.

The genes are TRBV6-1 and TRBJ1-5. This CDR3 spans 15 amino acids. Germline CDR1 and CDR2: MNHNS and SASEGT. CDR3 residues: CASSLGPVSNQPQHF.

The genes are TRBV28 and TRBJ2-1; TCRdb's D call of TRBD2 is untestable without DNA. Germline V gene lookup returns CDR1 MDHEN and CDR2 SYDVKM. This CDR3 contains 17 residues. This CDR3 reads CASRPLAGGFYYNEQFF.

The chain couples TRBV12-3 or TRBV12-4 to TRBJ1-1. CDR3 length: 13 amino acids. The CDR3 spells CASSLAGQLEAFF.

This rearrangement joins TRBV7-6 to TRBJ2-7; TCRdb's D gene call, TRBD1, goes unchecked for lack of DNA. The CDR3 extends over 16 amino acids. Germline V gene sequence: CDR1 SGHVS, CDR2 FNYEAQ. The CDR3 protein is CASSLGVGTGSYEQYF.

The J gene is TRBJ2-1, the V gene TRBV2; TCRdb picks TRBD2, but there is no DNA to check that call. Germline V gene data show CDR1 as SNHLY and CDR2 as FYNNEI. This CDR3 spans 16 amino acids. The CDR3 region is CASSEFLRERFNEQFF.

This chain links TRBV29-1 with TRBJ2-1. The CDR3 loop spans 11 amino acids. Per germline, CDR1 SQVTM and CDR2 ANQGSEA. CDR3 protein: CSVQKYNEQFF.

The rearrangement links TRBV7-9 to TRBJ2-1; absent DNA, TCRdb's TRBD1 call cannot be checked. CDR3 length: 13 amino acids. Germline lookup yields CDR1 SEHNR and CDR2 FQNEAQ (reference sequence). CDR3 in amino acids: CASSPSDINEQFF.

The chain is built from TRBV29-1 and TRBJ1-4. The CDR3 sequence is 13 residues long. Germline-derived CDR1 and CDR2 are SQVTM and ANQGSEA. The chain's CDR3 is CSVPRATNEKLFF.

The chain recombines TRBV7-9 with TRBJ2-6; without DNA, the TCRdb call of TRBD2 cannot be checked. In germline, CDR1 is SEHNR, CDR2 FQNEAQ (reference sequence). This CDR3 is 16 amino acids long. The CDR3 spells CASSLLREGGANVLTF.

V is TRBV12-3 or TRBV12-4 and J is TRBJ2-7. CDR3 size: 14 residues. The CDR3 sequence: CASSFGILGYEQYF.

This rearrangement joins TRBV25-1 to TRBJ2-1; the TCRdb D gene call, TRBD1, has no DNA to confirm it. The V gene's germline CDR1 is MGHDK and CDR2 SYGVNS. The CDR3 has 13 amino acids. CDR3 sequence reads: CASSPPLYNEQFF.

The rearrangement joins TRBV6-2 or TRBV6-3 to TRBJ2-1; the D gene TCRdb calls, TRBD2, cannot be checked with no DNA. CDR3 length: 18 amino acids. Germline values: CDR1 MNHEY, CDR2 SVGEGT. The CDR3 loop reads CASSYTSLAGGNVNEQFF.

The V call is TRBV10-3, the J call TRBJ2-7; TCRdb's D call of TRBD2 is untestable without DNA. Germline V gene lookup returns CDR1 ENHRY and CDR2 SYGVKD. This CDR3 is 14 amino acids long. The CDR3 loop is CAISGGTKSYEQYF.

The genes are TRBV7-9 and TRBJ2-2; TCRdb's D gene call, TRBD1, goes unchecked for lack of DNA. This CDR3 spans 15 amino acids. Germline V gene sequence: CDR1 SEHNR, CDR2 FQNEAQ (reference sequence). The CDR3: CASSPEGQNTGELFF.

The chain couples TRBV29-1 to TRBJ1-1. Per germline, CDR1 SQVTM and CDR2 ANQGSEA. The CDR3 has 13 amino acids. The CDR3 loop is CSPYEGMVAEAFF.

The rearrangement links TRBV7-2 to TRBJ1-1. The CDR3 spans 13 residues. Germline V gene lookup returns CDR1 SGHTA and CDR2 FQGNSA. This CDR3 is CASSLALKGEAFF.

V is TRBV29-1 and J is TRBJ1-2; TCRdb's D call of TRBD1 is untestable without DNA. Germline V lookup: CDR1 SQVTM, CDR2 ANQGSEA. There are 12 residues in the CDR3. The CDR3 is CSVEDPGGGYTF.

CDR3 sequence: CREERGGRSYFF. This rearrangement joins TRBV20-1 to TRBJ2-5; as DNA is missing, the TRBD2 call by TCRdb cannot be tested. CDR3 size: 12 residues. Germline CDR1 DFQATT, CDR2 SNEGSKA (reference sequence).

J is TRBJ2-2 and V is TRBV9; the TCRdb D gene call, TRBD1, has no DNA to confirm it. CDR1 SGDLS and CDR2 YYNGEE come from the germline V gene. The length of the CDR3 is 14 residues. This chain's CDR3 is CASGTDRGRGELFF. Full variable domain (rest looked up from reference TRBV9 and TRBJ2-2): DSGVTQTPKHLITATGQRVTLRCSPRSGDLSVYWYQQSLDQGLQFLIQYYNGEERAKGNILERFSAQQFPDLHSELNLSSLELGDSALYFCASGTDRGRGELFFGEGSRLTVL.